The clone carrying this TCR beta chain was counted ten times or more. A single record per CDR3 protein comes from TCRdb applying MiXCR to the multiplex PCR reads. This sample has 180,000 or so distinct CDR3 sequences, with 30% to 35% found just once. The lymph nodes were axillary draining lymph nodes from breast cancer patients. The entry originates in a study of breast tumors, draining lymph nodes, adjacent tissues. This TCR derives from a female donor with breast cancer. Some clones in this sample may be carry-over from other donors' samples. Specimen: axillary lymph node tissue.

CDR3 sequence (DNA): TGTGCCAGCAGTCCTCTAGCGGGAGGGCACTATGAGCAGTTCTTC. It yields the protein CASSPLAGGHYEQFF. V is TRBV6-5 and J is TRBJ2-1; 12 bases align to TRBD2. The CDR3 contains 15 residues. Germline CDR1 and CDR2: MNHEY and SVGAGI. J gave up 8 bases and V 5 bases, and 7 bases lay outside the gene matches.